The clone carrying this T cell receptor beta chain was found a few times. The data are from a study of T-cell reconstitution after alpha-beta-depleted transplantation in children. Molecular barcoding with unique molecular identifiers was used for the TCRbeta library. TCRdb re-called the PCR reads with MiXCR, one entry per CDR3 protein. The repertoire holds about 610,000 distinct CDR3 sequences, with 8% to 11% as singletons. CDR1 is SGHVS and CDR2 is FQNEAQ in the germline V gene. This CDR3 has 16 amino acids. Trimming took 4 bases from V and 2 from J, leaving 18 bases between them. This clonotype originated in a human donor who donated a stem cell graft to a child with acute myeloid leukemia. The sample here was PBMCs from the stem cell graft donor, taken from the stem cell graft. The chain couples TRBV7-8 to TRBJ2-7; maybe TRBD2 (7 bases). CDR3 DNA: TGTGCCAGCAGCTCCCCCGGGGGCGGACTAGCCTACGAGCAGTACTTC. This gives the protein CASSSPGGGLAYEQYF.